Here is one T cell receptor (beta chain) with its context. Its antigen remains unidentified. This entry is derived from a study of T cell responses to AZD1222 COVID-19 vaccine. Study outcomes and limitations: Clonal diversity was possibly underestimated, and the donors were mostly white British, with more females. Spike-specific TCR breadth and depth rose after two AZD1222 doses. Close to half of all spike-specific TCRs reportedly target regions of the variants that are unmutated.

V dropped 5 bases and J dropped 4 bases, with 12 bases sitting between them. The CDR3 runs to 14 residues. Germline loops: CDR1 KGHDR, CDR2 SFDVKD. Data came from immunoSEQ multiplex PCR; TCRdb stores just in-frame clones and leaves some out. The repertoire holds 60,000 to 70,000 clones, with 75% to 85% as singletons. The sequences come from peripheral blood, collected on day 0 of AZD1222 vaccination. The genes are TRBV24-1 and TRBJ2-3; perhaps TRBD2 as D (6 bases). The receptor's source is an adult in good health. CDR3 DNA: TGTGCCACCAGTGGGGGATGGGGGGCAGATACGCAGTATTTT. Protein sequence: CATSGGWGADTQYF.